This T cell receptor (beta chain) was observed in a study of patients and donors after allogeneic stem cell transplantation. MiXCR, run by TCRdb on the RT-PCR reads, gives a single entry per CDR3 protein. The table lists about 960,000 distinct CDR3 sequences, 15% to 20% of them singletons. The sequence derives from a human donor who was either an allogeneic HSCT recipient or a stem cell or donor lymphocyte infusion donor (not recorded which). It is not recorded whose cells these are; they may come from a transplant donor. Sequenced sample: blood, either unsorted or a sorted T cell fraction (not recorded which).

CDR3 protein: CASSWDTHTDTQYF. CDR3 DNA sequence: TGTGCCAGCAGTTGGGACACACACACAGATACGCAGTATTTT. The V call is TRBV12-3 or TRBV12-4, the J call TRBJ2-3; perhaps TRBD1 as D (6 bases). This CDR3 region has 14 residues. The V end was cut by 4 bases, the J end by 2 bases, with 10 bases between.